This entry lists 27 T cell receptor beta chains sequenced from one sample in a study of vaccination and CD4 T cells after COVID-19. The antigens these receptors bind are not known. The Oncomine TCR Beta short-read assay generated sequence data from the DNA of cultured CD4+ T cells. TCRdb re-called the PCR reads through MiXCR, storing one row per CDR3 protein. Here the sample spans about 23,000 distinct CDR3 sequences, around two fifths being singletons. Treatment reported: roughly nine-day PBMC culture with coronavirus spike peptide pools or control peptides (ViraFEST assay). The specimen was CD4+ T cells from blood, cultured in vitro, collected before SARS-CoV-2 vaccination. These receptors came from a human donor who received a COVID-19 vaccine.

This chain links TRBV19 with TRBJ1-2; D unresolved. CDR1 is LNHDA, CDR2 SQIVND, per germline (reference sequence). This CDR3 is built from 13 residues. Trimming shortened V by 7 bases and J by 0 bases, and 9 bases separated the two germline ends. The CDR3 here is CASMPRPNYGYTF. The CDR3 bases are TGTGCCAGTATGCCACGACCTAACTATGGCTACACCTTC.

This chain connects TRBV5-6 to TRBJ1-2; 8 bases are a match to TRBD1. The CDR3 has 14 amino acids. Looked up from germline, CDR1 is SGHDT and CDR2 is YYEEEE. V was pared by 5 bases and J by 0 bases, with 3 bases of the junction left unmatched. The CDR3 region is CASRPTGANYGYTF. The CDR3 DNA reads as TGTGCCAGCAGACCGACAGGGGCTAACTATGGCTACACCTTC.

This clonotype showed up just a few times. DNA for the CDR3: TGTGCCAGCAGTTCCCTGACAGGAACTGAAGGCTACACCTTC. Translated, it gives CASSSLTGTEGYTF. J is TRBJ1-2 and V is TRBV27, with D maybe TRBD1 (6 bases). The V end lost 4 bases, the J end lost 8 bases, and 17 bases lay between the germline ends. CDR3 length: 14 amino acids. Germline CDR1 is MNHEY and CDR2 is SMNVEV (reference sequence).

This chain uses TRBV5-6 with TRBJ1-5, with D possibly matching TRBD1 (5 bases). The germline gives CDR1 SGHDT, CDR2 YYEEEE. This CDR3 has 17 residues. Trimming took 2 bases from V and 2 from J, leaving 17 bases between them. The CDR3 nucleotides are TGTGCCAGCAGCTTACGATCGTGGGGGGGAGGCAATCAGCCCCAGCATTTT. As protein: CASSLRSWGGGNQPQHF.

V and J are TRBV19 and TRBJ1-1, with 7 bases fitting TRBD1. Per the germline V gene, CDR1 is LNHDA and CDR2 is SQIVND (reference sequence). The CDR3 is 13 amino acids. V was clipped by 4 bases and J by 11 bases; unmatched bases: 10. As DNA, the CDR3 is TGTGCCAGTAGTACCATGGCCGACAGGGACGCTTTCTTT. This translates into CASSTMADRDAFF.

This chain links TRBV29-1 with TRBJ2-2; unclear D gene. The germline CDR1 and CDR2 sequences are SQVTM and ANQGSEA. The germline V and J ends were trimmed by 1 base and 2 bases, with 2 bases remaining between them. CDR3 size: 12 residues. The CDR3 spells CSVEGNTGELFF. Here the CDR3 DNA reads TGCAGCGTTGAAGGAAACACCGGGGAGCTGTTTTTT.

This clonotype was counted a single time. At one end the junction does not follow the germline gene, possibly because of a read error. The chain couples TRBV20-1 to TRBJ1-5, with 7 bases lining up with TRBD1. CDR1 and CDR2 (germline): DFQATT, SNEGSKA (reference sequence). This CDR3 contains 13 residues. Here the CDR3 DNA reads TGCAGTGCTTCCGGGGACAGCAATCAGCCCCGGCATTTT. Protein: CSASGDSNQPRHF.

This chain joins TRBV30 and TRBJ1-2; D unresolved. CDR3 size: 11 residues. Trimming took off 5 bases at V and 8 bases at J, with 12 bases between the two ends. From germline, CDR1 is GTSNPN and CDR2 SVGIG (reference sequence). The CDR3 region has the DNA TGTGCCTGGTTCAGTTGGAGGGGCTACACCTTC. Translating it yields CAWFSWRGYTF. Drawing the rest from reference TRBV30 and TRBJ1-2, the complete variable domain is SQTIHQWPATLVQPVGSPLSLECTVEGTSNPNLYWYRQAAGRGLQLLFYSVGIGQISSEVPQNLSASRPQDRQFILSSKKLLLSDSGFYLCAWFSWRGYTFGSGTRLTVV.

The chain carries TRBV7-9 and TRBJ1-2; 7 positions agree with TRBD1. This CDR3 spans 14 amino acids. V dropped 8 bases and J dropped 5; count of bases not matched to a gene: 11. The germline gives CDR1 SEHNR, CDR2 FQNEAQ (reference sequence). Here the CDR3 DNA reads TGTGCCAGCGGGGACGGTACAGGGGATTATGGCTACACCTTC. It encodes CASGDGTGDYGYTF. Full variable domain (missing parts from reference TRBV7-9 and TRBJ1-2): DTGVSQNPRHKITKRGQNVTFRCDPISEHNRLYWYRQTLGQGPEFLTYFQNEAQLEKSRLLSDRFSAERPKGSFSTLEIQRTEQGDSAMYLCASGDGTGDYGYTFGSGTRLTVV.

The chain's CDR3 is CASRSLRGETQYF. The CDR3 coding sequence is TGCGCCAGCAGATCCCTACGGGGAGAGACCCAGTACTTC. V usage is TRBV5-1 and J usage is TRBJ2-5; D possibly corresponds to TRBD2 (5 bases). Trimming stripped 5 bases from V and 4 bases from J, with 12 bases between. The germline V gene encodes CDR1 SGHRS and CDR2 YFSETQ. CDR3 length: 13 residues. The full variable domain, in which reference TRBV5-1 and TRBJ2-5 provide the parts outside the CDR3, is KAGVTQTPRYLIKTRGQQVTLSCSPISGHRSVSWYQQTPGQGLQFLFEYFSETQRNKGNFPGRFSGRQFSNSRSEMNVSTLELGDSALYLCASRSLRGETQYFGPGTRLLVL.

This clonotype was detected only once. The chain couples TRBV6-1 to TRBJ1-4; D is unresolved. Germline CDR1 reads MNHNS; CDR2 reads SASEGT. The CDR3 sequence is 15 residues long. V was pared by 7 bases and J by 0 bases, with 12 bases between. This chain's CDR3 is CASTTQQATNEKLFF. The CDR3 DNA reads TGTGCCAGCACCACGCAACAAGCAACTAATGAAAAACTGTTTTTT.

The V and J genes are TRBV19 and TRBJ2-1, with 8 bases identical to TRBD2. V lost 0 bases to trimming and J lost 10 bases; unmatched junction nucleotides: 11. The CDR3 has 16 amino acids. Germline-derived CDR1 and CDR2 are LNHDA and SQIVND (reference sequence). CDR3 nucleotide sequence: TGTGCCAGTAGTATAGATTATCGGGGGGGGCCGAGAGAGCAGTTCTTC. Translation gives CASSIDYRGGPREQFF.

This clonotype came up a few times. The chain recombines TRBV20-1 with TRBJ2-7, with 9 bases that match TRBD2. Germline V lookup: CDR1 DFQATT, CDR2 SNEGSKA (reference sequence). The CDR3 runs 16 residues. The CDR3 region has the DNA TGCAGGAGCTATACACGGAAGCGGGGGGAAACCTACGAGCAGTACTTC. It is translated as CRSYTRKRGETYEQYF.

The count of this clonotype is one. V and J are TRBV20-1 and TRBJ2-3; TRBD2 is a possible D gene (5 bases). V was trimmed by 5 bases and J by 0 bases, leaving 9 bases between them. The CDR3 has 13 amino acids. The germline gives CDR1 DFQATT, CDR2 SNEGSKA (reference sequence). CDR3 in DNA: TGCAGTGCTGAGGAGCGGAGCACAGATACGCAGTATTTT. It yields the protein CSAEERSTDTQYF.

This chain uses TRBV9 with TRBJ1-1; no clear D gene. Germline values: CDR1 SGDLS, CDR2 YYNGEE. V lost 8 bases and J lost 1, with 15 bases in between. The CDR3 sequence is 14 residues long. DNA of the CDR3: TGTGCCAGTAGGCTTTCGTGGGGGAACACTGAAGCTTTCTTT. Translation gives CASRLSWGNTEAFF.

In this sample, this clonotype turned up a few times. The gene calls are TRBV20-1 and TRBJ2-5; D perhaps matches TRBD2 (7 bases). V was clipped by 1 base and J by 1 base, with 25 bases between them. The CDR3 is 19 amino acids. CDR1 is DFQATT, CDR2 SNEGSKA, per germline (reference sequence). The CDR3 DNA sequence: TGCAGTGCTAGAGTTCCCCCCGGGGGGCCGCGCCCACTCCAAGAGACCCAGTACTTC. Amino acid sequence: CSARVPPGGPRPLQETQYF.

The V and J genes are TRBV6-1 and TRBJ2-1; a weak D match, TRBD1 (6 bases). Germline V lookup: CDR1 MNHNS, CDR2 SASEGT. V lost 6 bases and J lost 6, with 15 bases in between. The CDR3 is 14 residues long. CDR3 amino acids: CASRLTRGGNEQFF. The CDR3 nucleotides are TGTGCCAGCAGACTAACCAGGGGCGGCAATGAGCAGTTCTTC.

The chain employs TRBV2 and TRBJ1-4, with 7 nucleotides matching TRBD1. This CDR3 region has 14 residues. The V and J ends lost 7 bases and 7 bases, in that order; junction bases with no gene match: 9. Germline CDR1 and CDR2: SNHLY and FYNNEI. In DNA, the CDR3 is TGTGCCAGCAACCAACAGGGGAGTATTGAAAAACTGTTTTTT. This translates into CASNQQGSIEKLFF.

The sample holds a few counts of this clonotype. This chain connects TRBV30 to TRBJ1-5; TRBD1 is a possible D gene (6 bases). This CDR3 is built from 13 residues. Germline lookup yields CDR1 GTSNPN and CDR2 SVGIG (reference sequence). V was pared by 3 bases and J by 1 base, with 7 bases between. For the CDR3, the DNA is TGTGCCTGGAGGGACAGCAGCAATCAGCCCCAGCATTTT. Translation: CAWRDSSNQPQHF.

The DNA for the CDR3 is TGTGCCAGCAGCTTAACAGGGGACTCTAACTATGGCTACACCTTC. Amino acid sequence: CASSLTGDSNYGYTF. The rearrangement joins TRBV11-2 to TRBJ1-2; TRBD1 agrees at 7 bases. V trimming: 2 bases; J trimming: 0 bases; junction bases outside the gene matches: 3. CDR1 and CDR2 (germline): SGHAT, FQNNGV. The CDR3 has 15 residues.

This clonotype appeared a few times. The genes are TRBV6-5 and TRBJ1-2; D unresolved. The ends were cut back, 2 bases at V and 10 bases at J, with 14 bases in the middle. The CDR3 totals 13 residues. Germline CDR1 MNHEY, CDR2 SVGAGI. CDR3 protein: CASSYQERGFYTF. In DNA, the CDR3 is TGTGCCAGCAGTTACCAAGAGCGAGGATTCTACACCTTC.

V gene TRBV6-1 combines with J gene TRBJ2-2, with 15 nucleotides matching TRBD2. CDR3 length equals 16 residues. V dropped 6 bases and J dropped 7; count of bases not matched to a gene: 6. Per the germline V gene, CDR1 is MNHNS and CDR2 is SASEGT. Here the CDR3 DNA reads TGTGCCAGCAGCGGGACTAGCGGGGGGAAGGTCGGGGAGCTGTTTTTT. It specifies CASSGTSGGKVGELFF.

The V call is TRBV7-9, the J call TRBJ1-2, with D unresolved. Per the germline V gene, CDR1 is SEHNR and CDR2 is FQNEAQ (reference sequence). The ends were cut back, 2 bases at V and 6 bases at J, with 7 bases in the middle. The CDR3 extends over 12 amino acids. This CDR3 is CASSLTRDGYTF. The CDR3 DNA sequence: TGTGCCAGCAGCTTAACGAGAGATGGCTACACCTTC. Using reference TRBV7-9 and TRBJ1-2 for the parts outside the CDR3, the full variable domain is DTGVSQNPRHKITKRGQNVTFRCDPISEHNRLYWYRQTLGQGPEFLTYFQNEAQLEKSRLLSDRFSAERPKGSFSTLEIQRTEQGDSAMYLCASSLTRDGYTFGSGTRLTVV.

The V gene is TRBV7-9, the J gene TRBJ2-7, with 10 positions matching TRBD1. Germline CDR1 reads SEHNR; CDR2 reads FQNEAQ (reference sequence). With V trimmed by 8 bases and J by 5 bases, 9 bases remained unmatched. The CDR3 sequence is 14 residues long. DNA for the CDR3: TGTGCCAGCGAGCTCCGACAGGGGGCAGACGAGCAGTACTTC. Translating it yields CASELRQGADEQYF.

The chain is built from TRBV20-1 and TRBJ2-7; 11 nucleotides line up with TRBD2. J lost 4 bases, V lost 0 bases, and 2 bases had no gene match. Germline V gives CDR1 DFQATT, CDR2 SNEGSKA (reference sequence). CDR3 length: 14 amino acids. The CDR3 DNA sequence: TGCAGTGCTAGAGATCCTAGCGGGGGGTACGAGCAGTACTTC. It is translated as CSARDPSGGYEQYF.

This chain uses TRBV15 with TRBJ2-5; 13 bases fit TRBD2. The germline V gene encodes CDR1 LNHNV and CDR2 YYDKDF (reference sequence). The junction had 6 bases not matched to a gene; V was cut back by 3 bases and J by 5 bases. The length of the CDR3 is 16 residues. In DNA, the CDR3 is TGTGCCACCAGCAGGGGGGGACTAGCGGGGACGGAGACCCAGTACTTC. Its protein product is CATSRGGLAGTETQYF.

The gene calls are TRBV10-3 and TRBJ1-5; 8 bases are a match to TRBD1. In germline, CDR1 is ENHRY, CDR2 SYGVKD. This CDR3 has 16 amino acids. The ends lost 10 bases at V and 2 bases at J; junction bases unmatched: 13. Written as DNA, the CDR3 is TGTGCCACTGCAAACCCGACAGGGGACGGCAATCAGCCCCAGCATTTT. Its translation is CATANPTGDGNQPQHF.